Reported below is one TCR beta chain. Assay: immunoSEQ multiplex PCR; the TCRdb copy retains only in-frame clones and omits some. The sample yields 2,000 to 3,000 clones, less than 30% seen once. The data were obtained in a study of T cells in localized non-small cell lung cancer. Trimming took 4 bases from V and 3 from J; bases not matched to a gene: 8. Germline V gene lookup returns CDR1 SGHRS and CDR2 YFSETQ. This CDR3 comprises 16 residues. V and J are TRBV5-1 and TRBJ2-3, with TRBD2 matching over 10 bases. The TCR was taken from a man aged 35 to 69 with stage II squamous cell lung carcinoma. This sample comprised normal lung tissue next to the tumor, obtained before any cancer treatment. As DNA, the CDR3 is TGCGCCAGCAGCCCGGGAGTAGCGGGAGGTACAGATACGCAGTATTTT. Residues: CASSPGVAGGTDTQYF.